This is a list of T cell receptor beta chains from one sample in a study of blood T cell repertoires in COVID-19. Data came from immunoSEQ multiplex PCR; TCRdb stores just in-frame clones and leaves some out. Counted here are around 100,000 clones, 90% occurring once; the ten biggest clones make up 5.1%. Sequenced sample: peripheral blood. The receptors come from a man between 50 and 59 years old with acute or convalescent COVID-19. CDR3s include the opening cysteine and the closing phenylalanine or tryptophan.

TRBJ2-6 | TRBV3-1/TRBV3-2 | CASSSHPGQGARGSGANVLTF
TRBJ1-2 | TRBV6-5 | CASSYSNAGRPHGYTF
TRBJ1-1 | TRBV30 | CAWSVGAQHRGAFF
TRBJ2-6 | TRBV24-1 | CATSDRSPGANVLTF
TRBJ1-5 | TRBV7-2 | CASSLAHGGYQPQHF
TRBJ2-3 | TRBV6-5 | CASSRQVTSLSTQYF
TRBJ1-2 | TRBV30 | CAWSVQGLYGYTF
TRBJ2-5 | TRBV2 | CASSADRGETQYF
TRBJ1-2 | TRBV9 | CASSSPGQYYGYTF
TRBJ2-6 | TRBV2 | CASSALSSGANVLTF
TRBJ1-2 | TRBV11-2 | CASSLAGGYGYTF
TRBJ2-3 | TRBV6-4 | CASSPLGGDTQYF
TRBJ2-5 | TRBV7-8 | CASSQVGGPGVETQYF
TRBJ2-3 | TRBV7-2 | CASSLRISGRADTQYF
TRBJ2-3 | TRBV6-5 | CASSYRAGLTDTQYF
TRBJ1-4 | TRBV4-2 | CASSQELDRGRSNEKLFF
TRBJ2-3 | TRBV10-3 | CAVKEGTSGTPDTQYF
TRBJ1-6 | TRBV10-3 | CAIGQGAYNSPLHF
TRBJ2-1 | TRBV21-1 | CASSDRFLQAGRNEQFF
TRBJ2-5 | TRBV4-1 | CASSLSRDRRQETQYF
TRBJ2-1 | TRBV20-1 | CRVETGSEQFF
TRBJ2-5 | TRBV27 | CASSVAGGGETQYF
TRBJ1-1 | TRBV6-5 | CASSYSGQGPGEAFF
TRBJ2-1 | TRBV7-9 | CASSSYAPAGAGNEQFF
TRBJ1-2 | TRBV5-5 | CASSLRDRFYGYTF
TRBJ1-1 | TRBV6-5 | CASSYKNPQNTEAFF
TRBJ1-5 | TRBV5-8 | CASSFGQNQPQHF
TRBJ1-1 | TRBV12-5 | CASGRYPSGAFF
TRBJ1-1 | TRBV11-3 | CASSLGVAGEAFF
TRBJ2-1 | TRBV12-5 | CASGLGPSAEQFF
TRBJ2-7 | TRBV6-5 | CASSYSTPGGTYEQYF
TRBJ2-3 | TRBV5-1 | CASSQRGLNTDTQYF
TRBJ2-7 | TRBV11-2 | CASSFGSGNSFEQYF
TRBJ1-2 | TRBV29-1 | CSASQGPFYGYTF
TRBJ1-1 | TRBV10-2 | CASRDRVDTEAFF
TRBJ1-5 | TRBV10-3 | CAISRQGVGSNQPQHF
TRBJ2-7 | TRBV5-6 | CASSLARDRVYEQYF
TRBJ2-7 | TRBV4-1 | CASSQDRDLVYEQYF
TRBJ2-3 | TRBV25-1 | CASSDRTSGGSTDTQYF
TRBJ2-5 | TRBV5-1 | CASSLGIASPPSQETQYF
TRBJ2-1 | TRBV19 | CASRRLGLAGTYNEQFF
TRBJ2-2 | TRBV5-6 | CASSLGSSNTGELFF